Presented here are 12 T cell receptor beta chains from one specimen sequenced in a study of T cells in localized non-small cell lung cancer. Assay used: immunoSEQ multiplex PCR; TCRdb lists only in-frame clones, some missing. Seen here are approximately 40,000 clones, around 87% observed once, and the top ten hold 3% to 4.5%. The sample here was peripheral blood, taken before any cancer treatment. The receptors here all came from a man aged 18 to 50 with stage I lung adenocarcinoma.

This chain uses TRBV2 with TRBJ2-7, with no clear D. The CDR3 totals 13 residues. The V end lost 2 bases, the J end lost 3 bases, and 8 bases lay between the germline ends. CDR1 is SNHLY, CDR2 FYNNEI, per germline. DNA of the CDR3: TGTGCCAGCAGTGAAAGAACTTACTACGAGCAGTACTTC. Amino acids: CASSERTYYEQYF. Based on the CDR3 plus reference TRBV2 and TRBJ2-7, the full variable domain is EPEVTQTPSHQVTQMGQEVILRCVPISNHLYFYWYRQILGQKVEFLVSFYNNEISEKSEIFDDQFSVERPDGSNFTLKIRSTKLEDSAMYFCASSERTYYEQYFGPGTRLTVT.

This chain joins TRBV4-1 and TRBJ2-3; TRBD2 matches at 14 bases. Germline CDR1 reads MGHRA; CDR2 reads YSYEKL. The CDR3 runs 16 residues. The V segment lost 1 base and the J segment 13 bases; nucleotides outside the gene matches: 10. The CDR3 DNA is TGCGCCAGCAGCCAAGCGGGACTAGCGGGGGCGCTTAAGGAGTATTTT. Its translation is CASSQAGLAGALKEYF.

The V and J genes are TRBV7-2 and TRBJ2-3; TRBD2 matches at 13 bases. Unmatched junction bases numbered 6, after V lost 3 bases and J lost 6 bases. This CDR3 region has 16 residues. From germline, CDR1 is SGHTA and CDR2 FQGNSA. As DNA, the CDR3 is TGTGCCAGCAGCTTGAGACTAGCGGGGGGCGGGGATACGCAGTATTTT. Protein: CASSLRLAGGGDTQYF.

This chain connects TRBV4-1 to TRBJ1-1; 11 nucleotides line up with TRBD1. The CDR3 totals 15 residues. Germline V lookup: CDR1 MGHRA, CDR2 YSYEKL. The V gene end was trimmed by 5 bases and the J gene end by 3 bases; junction bases not matched to a gene: 5. CDR3 bases: TGCGCCAGCAGCGCACGGGACAGGGGGGACACTGAAGCTTTCTTT. Residues: CASSARDRGDTEAFF.

The chain couples TRBV7-3 to TRBJ1-1; D is perhaps TRBD1 (6 bases). Between the trimmed V and J ends, which lost 5 bases and 1 base, there was a span of 17 bases. CDR1 and CDR2 from the germline V gene are SGHTA and FQGTGA. CDR3 size: 16 residues. CDR3 amino acids: CASSDPPGTTNTEAFF. The CDR3 DNA is TGTGCCAGCAGCGACCCGCCCGGGACAACGAACACTGAAGCTTTCTTT. Full variable domain (outside the CDR3, taken from reference TRBV7-3 and TRBJ1-1): GAGVSQTPSNKVTEKGKYVELRCDPISGHTALYWYRQSLGQGPEFLIYFQGTGAADDSGLPNDRFFAVRPEGSVSTLKIQRTERGDSAVYLCASSDPPGTTNTEAFFGQGTRLTVV.

The V gene is TRBV7-9, the J gene TRBJ1-1; D may be TRBD1 (5 bases). The CDR3 is 13 amino acids. V was pared by 10 bases and J by 12 bases, with 24 bases between. Germline values: CDR1 SEHNR, CDR2 FQNEAQ (reference sequence). CDR3 protein: CATRPDNPLRTFF. In DNA form, the CDR3 reads TGTGCCACCAGACCGGACAACCCTTTGCGAACTTTCTTT. Full variable domain (rest looked up from reference TRBV7-9 and TRBJ1-1): DTGVSQNPRHKITKRGQNVTFRCDPISEHNRLYWYRQTLGQGPEFLTYFQNEAQLEKSRLLSDRFSAERPKGSFSTLEIQRTEQGDSAMYLCATRPDNPLRTFFGQGTRLTVV.

J is TRBJ2-7 and V is TRBV7-8, with a tentative D call TRBD1 (6 bases). This CDR3 region has 14 residues. Germline V CDR1 and CDR2: SGHVS, FQNEAQ. Between the trimmed V and J ends, which lost 5 bases and 0 bases, there was a span of 11 bases. The CDR3 region has the DNA TGTGCCAGCAGCCCCCGGGACAACTCCTACGAGCAGTACTTC. This codes for CASSPRDNSYEQYF.

The chain carries TRBV29-1 and TRBJ1-1; D is uncertain. Trimming took 4 bases from V and 6 from J, leaving 12 bases between them. The CDR3 is 12 amino acids. Germline V gene lookup returns CDR1 SQVTM and CDR2 ANQGSEA. The CDR3 DNA reads as TGCAGCGTTGGTGCAGATCGGTCTGAAGCTTTCTTT. Amino acid sequence: CSVGADRSEAFF.

In this sample, this clone turned up a few times. The CDR3 reads CASSRGSYEQYF. For the CDR3, the DNA is TGTGCCAGTAGCCGGGGATCCTACGAGCAGTACTTC. The chain uses TRBV19 and TRBJ2-7; tentative D call: TRBD2 (5 bases). This CDR3 is built from 12 residues. Trimming stripped 6 bases from V and 1 base from J, with 7 bases between. Germline CDR1 LNHDA, CDR2 SQIVND (reference sequence).

The chain employs TRBV4-3 and TRBJ2-2, with 7 positions matching TRBD1. CDR1 and CDR2 from the germline V gene are LGHNA and YSLEER. The ends lost 4 bases at V and 0 bases at J; junction bases unmatched: 2. The CDR3 covers 15 residues. In DNA, the CDR3 is TGCGCCAGCAGCCCTGGGACAGCGAACACCGGGGAGCTGTTTTTT. Protein: CASSPGTANTGELFF.

The V call is TRBV7-2, the J call TRBJ1-1, with D unresolved. The germline V gene has CDR1 SGHTA and CDR2 FQGNSA. Trimming shortened V by 5 bases and J by 5 bases, and 6 bases separated the two germline ends. The CDR3 has 11 residues. The CDR3 nucleotides are TGTGCCAGCAGCCCCCTTACTGAAGCTTTCTTT. It is translated as CASSPLTEAFF.

The rearrangement uses TRBV6-5 and TRBJ1-3; weak D call: TRBD1 (5 bases). V was shortened by 6 bases and J by 0 bases, with 12 bases between the two germline ends. The length of the CDR3 is 15 residues. The germline CDR1 and CDR2 sequences are MNHEY and SVGAGI. CDR3 protein: CASRSDRRSGNTIYF. Here the CDR3 DNA reads TGTGCCAGCAGAAGTGACAGACGCTCTGGAAACACCATATATTTT.